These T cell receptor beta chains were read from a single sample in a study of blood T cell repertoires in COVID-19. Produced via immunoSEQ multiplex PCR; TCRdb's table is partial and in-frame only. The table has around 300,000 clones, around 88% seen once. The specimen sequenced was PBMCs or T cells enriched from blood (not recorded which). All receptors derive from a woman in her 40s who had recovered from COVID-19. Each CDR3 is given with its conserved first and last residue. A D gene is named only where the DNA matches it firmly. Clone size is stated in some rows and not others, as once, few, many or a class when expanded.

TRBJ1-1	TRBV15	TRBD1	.	CATSGFQGAKAFF	TGTGCCACCAGTGGTTTCCAGGGGGCGAAAGCTTTCTTT
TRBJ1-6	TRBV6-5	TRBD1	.	CASRRKGTEGSPLHF	TGTGCCAGCAGGCGCAAAGGGACAGAAGGATCACCCCTCCACTTT
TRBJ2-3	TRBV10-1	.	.	CASSPGRDTQYF	TGCGCCAGCAGCCCGGGTCGGGATACGCAGTATTTT
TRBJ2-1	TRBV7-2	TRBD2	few	CASSLRAGVLNEQFF	TGTGCCAGCAGCTTACGCGCGGGAGTCTTAAATGAGCAGTTCTTC
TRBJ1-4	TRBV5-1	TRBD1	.	CASSWTGASTNEKLFF	TGCGCCAGCAGCTGGACAGGGGCCTCAACTAATGAAAAACTGTTTTTT
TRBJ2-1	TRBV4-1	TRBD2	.	CASSHLAGGVNEQFF	TGCGCCAGCAGCCATTTAGCGGGAGGAGTCAATGAGCAGTTCTTC
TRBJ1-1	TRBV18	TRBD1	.	CASSPHRGPGSDTEAFF	TGTGCCAGCTCACCACACAGGGGGCCTGGGTCTGACACTGAAGCTTTCTTT
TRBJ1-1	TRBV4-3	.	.	CASSQGGRMNTEAFF	TGCGCCAGCAGCCAAGGCGGCAGAATGAACACTGAAGCTTTCTTT
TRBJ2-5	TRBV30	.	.	CAWSIQGQETQYF	TGTGCCTGGAGCATACAGGGACAAGAGACCCAGTACTTC
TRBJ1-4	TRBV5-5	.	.	CASSLGQYNEKLFF	TGTGCCAGCAGCTTGGGACAGTATAATGAAAAACTGTTTTTT
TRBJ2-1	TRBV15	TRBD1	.	CATSEDRGQDEQFF	TGTGCCACCAGCGAGGACAGGGGGCAGGATGAGCAGTTCTTC
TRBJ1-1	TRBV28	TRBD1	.	CASSSNPGQGKSEAFF	TGTGCCAGCAGTTCTAATCCGGGACAGGGGAAGTCTGAAGCTTTCTTT
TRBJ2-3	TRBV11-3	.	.	CASSLDRDTQYF	TGTGCCAGCAGCTTAGATCGAGATACGCAGTATTTT
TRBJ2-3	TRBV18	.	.	CASSPSGTTSTDTQYF	TGTGCCAGCTCACCTTCCGGGACAACTAGCACAGATACGCAGTATTTT
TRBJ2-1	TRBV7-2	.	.	CASSLVYTRYNEQFF	TGTGCCAGCAGCTTAGTTTATACTAGGTACAATGAGCAGTTCTTC
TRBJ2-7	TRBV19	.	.	CASSTGHRLEQYF	TGTGCCAGTAGTACCGGACACCGGCTCGAGCAGTACTTC
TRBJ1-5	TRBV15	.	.	CATSRVKQGGQPQHF	TGTGCCACCAGCAGAGTGAAACAGGGTGGTCAGCCCCAGCATTTT
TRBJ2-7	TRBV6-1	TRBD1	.	CASSDETGYEQYF	TGTGCCAGCAGTGACGAGACAGGGTACGAGCAGTACTTC
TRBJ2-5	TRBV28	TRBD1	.	CASTQGAEETQYF	TGTGCCAGCACCCAGGGGGCTGAAGAGACCCAGTACTTC
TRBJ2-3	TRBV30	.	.	CAWSVGTRVSDTQYF	TGTGCCTGGAGTGTTGGGACACGGGTCTCAGATACGCAGTATTTT
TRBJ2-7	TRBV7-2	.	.	CASDPGGAGPYEQYF	TGTGCCAGCGACCCCGGGGGAGCGGGTCCCTACGAGCAGTACTTC
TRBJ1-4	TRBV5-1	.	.	CASSLWQGGEKLFF	TGCGCCAGCAGCTTGTGGCAGGGCGGTGAAAAACTGTTTTTT
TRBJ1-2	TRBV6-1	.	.	CASSDPGGGNNYGYTF	TGTGCCAGCAGTGACCCCGGGGGGGGGAATAACTATGGCTACACCTTC
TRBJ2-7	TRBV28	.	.	CASSLRQPPYEQYF	TGTGCCAGCAGTTTAAGACAGCCCCCCTACGAGCAGTACTTC
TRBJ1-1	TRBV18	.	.	CASSPQKHRMNTEAFF	TGTGCCAGCTCACCACAAAAACACAGGATGAACACTGAAGCTTTCTTT
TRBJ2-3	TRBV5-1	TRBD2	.	CASSVSGSRYTQYF	TGCGCCAGCAGTGTTAGCGGGAGTAGGTATACGCAGTATTTT
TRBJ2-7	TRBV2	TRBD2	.	CASRTSVGSSGSGEQYF	TGTGCCAGCAGAACATCGGTGGGGTCTAGCGGGAGCGGGGAGCAGTACTTC
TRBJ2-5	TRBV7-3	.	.	CASSPREQETQYF	TGTGCCAGCAGCCCTCGGGAGCAAGAGACCCAGTACTTC
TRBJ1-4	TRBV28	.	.	CASSPRGAGGDEKLFF	TGTGCCAGCAGCCCCCGGGGGGCAGGTGGGGATGAAAAACTGTTTTTT
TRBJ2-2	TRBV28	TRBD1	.	CASSTNRGPNTGELFF	TGTGCCAGCAGTACTAACAGGGGGCCGAACACCGGGGAGCTGTTTTTT
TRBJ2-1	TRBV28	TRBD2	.	CASSPYVGGYNEQFF	TGTGCCAGCAGCCCATATGTGGGGGGGTACAATGAGCAGTTCTTC
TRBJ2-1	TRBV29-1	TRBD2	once	CSVVAGGPLDEQFF	TGCAGCGTTGTGGCGGGAGGGCCGCTGGATGAGCAGTTCTTC
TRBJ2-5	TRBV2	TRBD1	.	CASTRTGEGTQYF	TGTGCCAGCACTCGGACAGGGGAGGGGACCCAGTACTTC
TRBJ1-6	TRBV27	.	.	CASSFRGRVTSPLHF	TGTGCCAGCAGTTTTAGGGGGAGAGTTACTTCACCCCTCCACTTT
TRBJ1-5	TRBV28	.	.	CASSQGGARNQPQHF	TGTGCCAGCAGCCAAGGGGGGGCGAGAAATCAGCCCCAGCATTTT